What follows is one TCR beta chain and its context. As handled by the study authors: Counts of nucleated cells, estimated from reference gene primer amplification, were obtained. Some clones are missing from TCRdb's copy, which holds only in-frame ones; the method was immunoSEQ multiplex PCR. The V and J calls and the clone size are those of that table, but D and trimming were determined from the DNA. The repertoire holds roughly 100,000 clones, with 90% to 95% as singletons. The sample comes from a study of blood T cell repertoires in COVID-19. Study in general: There were acute and convalescent COVID-19 samples, and they came from the United States, Italy and Spain. T cells, B-cell-depleted T cells, or PBMCs provided the cDNA or gDNA that served as material.

V was clipped by 4 bases and J by 6 bases; unmatched bases: 10. The CDR3 length is 18 residues. Germline CDR1 reads SGHAT; CDR2 reads FQNNGV. The rearrangement joins TRBV11-2 to TRBJ2-1, with TRBD2 matching over 15 bases. The sample consisted of peripheral blood. The source is a man in his fifties with acute or convalescent COVID-19. The CDR3, as DNA: TGTGCCAGCAGCTCCCCGGGACTAGCGGGGGGCAAACTCAATGAGCAGTTCTTC. Translated: CASSSPGLAGGKLNEQFF.